The 14 T cell receptor beta chains in this list originate from one sample, sequenced in a study of identical twins (TCRdb year 2016). The protocol used for the library was 5' RACE. Sequencer: Illumina HiSeq 2000. The raw public data were reprocessed by TCRdb itself: fastp quality trimming at Q25, MiXCR clonotype calling, in-frame beta chains only. CDR3 protein duplicates are merged, each entry listing the most common genes and DNA. The sample records some 790,000 distinct CDR3 sequences, roughly 18% of which are singletons. Over 10% of the sample comes from the top ten. These same records also appear under a second study, on T cells expressing NK-cell markers.

The source material was PBMCs. The receptor source for this set is a woman between 18 and 30 years old in good health.

The gene calls are TRBV29-1 and TRBJ2-3; 11 bases are a match to TRBD2. This CDR3 spans 13 amino acids. V was clipped by 4 bases and J by 7 bases; unmatched bases: 4. Per germline, CDR1 SQVTM and CDR2 ANQGSEA. This CDR3 reads CSVVTSGGHTQYF. For the CDR3, the DNA is TGCAGCGTTGTAACTAGCGGGGGACATACGCAGTATTTT.

This clonotype was observed a few times. The chain is built from TRBV10-3 and TRBJ2-3; 10 nucleotides line up with TRBD2. Looked up from germline, CDR1 is ENHRY and CDR2 is SYGVKD. This CDR3 spans 14 amino acids. V was clipped by 6 bases and J by 1 base; unmatched bases: 1. The CDR3: CAISGTSGTDTQYF. Here the CDR3 DNA reads TGTGCCATCAGCGGGACTAGCGGCACAGATACGCAGTATTTT.

This sequence joins TRBV6-1 and TRBJ2-2; 8 bases are shared with TRBD2. The V and J ends lost 5 bases and 6 bases, in that order; junction bases with no gene match: 11. The CDR3 is 16 residues long. Germline V gene data show CDR1 as MNHNS and CDR2 as SASEGT. DNA for the CDR3: TGTGCCAGCAGTCCCGGGACTAGTCTATCTCCCGGGGAGCTGTTTTTT. It specifies CASSPGTSLSPGELFF.

The gene calls are TRBV6-2 or TRBV6-3 and TRBJ1-1, with D perhaps TRBD1 (6 bases). This CDR3 is 15 amino acids long. Deletions cut 2 bases from V and 1 base from J, with 11 bases between. CDR1 is MNHEY and CDR2 is SVGEGT in the germline V gene. The CDR3, as DNA: TGTGCCAGCAGTTACCCCCAAGGGGGGAACACTGAAGCTTTCTTT. This translates into CASSYPQGGNTEAFF.

The genes are TRBV12-3 or TRBV12-4 and TRBJ2-2; 14 nucleotides match TRBD2. The CDR3 consists of 19 residues. Trimming cost V 3 bases and J 6 bases; bases outside gene matches: 12. The CDR3 coding sequence is TGTGCCAGCAGTTTTTTCCCCGGGACTAGCGGGAGCGTTTCCGGGGAGCTGTTTTTT. Its protein is CASSFFPGTSGSVSGELFF.

This clonotype was detected only a few times. The rearrangement joins TRBV11-1 to TRBJ2-7, with D possibly being TRBD2 (6 bases). V lost 4 bases and J lost 0, with 28 bases in between. The V gene's germline CDR1 is SGHAT and CDR2 FQDESV (reference sequence). The CDR3 is 20 residues long. CDR3 residues: CASSSPRSSSGHGGSYEQYF. CDR3 sequence (DNA): TGTGCCAGCAGCTCTCCACGATCTAGTAGTGGGCACGGGGGCTCCTACGAGCAGTACTTC.

The chain uses TRBV6-5 and TRBJ1-6; the D is unclear. The V gene lost 1 base and the J gene lost 8 bases, with 6 bases spanning the gap. The germline gives CDR1 MNHEY, CDR2 SVGAGI. The CDR3 is 13 amino acids. The chain's CDR3 is CASSYWEDSPLHF. CDR3 nucleotide sequence: TGTGCCAGCAGTTACTGGGAAGATTCACCCCTCCACTTT.

This clonotype was seen a few times. The V call is TRBV20-1, the J call TRBJ2-2; TRBD1 matches 11 bases. The CDR3 loop spans 15 amino acids. V was pared by 1 base and J by 3 bases, with 1 base of the junction left unmatched. From germline, CDR1 is DFQATT and CDR2 SNEGSKA (reference sequence). The CDR3 sequence: CSARGTGGDTGELFF. The CDR3 coding sequence is TGCAGTGCTAGAGGGACAGGGGGCGACACCGGGGAGCTGTTTTTT.

This chain connects TRBV15 to TRBJ2-7; D is unclear. The CDR3 has 13 residues. Per germline, CDR1 LNHNV and CDR2 YYDKDF (reference sequence). The V end was cut by 0 bases, the J end by 5 bases, with 8 bases between. The CDR3 loop is CATSREGKHEQYF. DNA for the CDR3: TGTGCCACCAGCAGAGAGGGGAAACACGAGCAGTACTTC.

The chain is built from TRBV24-1 and TRBJ2-1; no clear D gene. Germline CDR1 and CDR2: KGHDR and SFDVKD. V lost 9 bases and J lost 4, with 12 bases in between. The CDR3 loop spans 13 amino acids. The chain's CDR3 is CATQSSTYNEQFF. DNA of the CDR3: TGTGCCACCCAGTCAAGTACATACAATGAGCAGTTCTTC.

In its sample, this clonotype was seen a few times. The chain employs TRBV6-1 and TRBJ1-1; no firm D call. CDR1 and CDR2 (germline): MNHNS, SASEGT. The length of the CDR3 is 13 residues. Deletions cut 8 bases from V and 4 bases from J, with 14 bases between. Here the CDR3 reads CASLWGAGTEAFF. The CDR3 DNA reads TGTGCCAGCCTTTGGGGTGCGGGCACTGAAGCTTTCTTT.

J is TRBJ2-7 and V is TRBV5-1, with a weak D call TRBD2 (5 bases). The V end was cut by 6 bases, the J end by 5 bases, with 15 bases between. The CDR3 consists of 13 residues. Germline V gene data show CDR1 as SGHRS and CDR2 as YFSETQ. The CDR3 sequence is CASTDGPGNEQYF. CDR3 in DNA: TGCGCCAGCACGGACGGACCGGGGAACGAGCAGTACTTC.

Many counts were recorded for this clonotype. V usage is TRBV12-3 or TRBV12-4 and J usage is TRBJ2-2; D remains unclear. This CDR3 has 12 amino acids. The V gene lost 5 bases and the J gene lost 2 bases, with 3 bases spanning the gap. CDR3 sequence (DNA): TGTGCCAGCAGTCTCAACACCGGGGAGCTGTTTTTT. This codes for CASSLNTGELFF.

This chain uses TRBV5-1 with TRBJ2-7; D uncertain. The germline V gene encodes CDR1 SGHRS and CDR2 YFSETQ. Trimming left V 2 bases short and J 2 bases short, with 5 bases between. The length of the CDR3 is 12 residues. The CDR3 here is CASSFIAYEQYF. The CDR3 coding sequence is TGCGCCAGCAGCTTCATAGCCTACGAGCAGTACTTC.